Following are 28 T cell receptor beta chains from one sample sequenced in a study of metastatic and nonmetastatic thyroid tumors. No patient had received any treatment before thyroid surgery. TCRdb redid the clone calls on the PCR reads using MiXCR. The sample lists approximately 35,000 clones, 33% occurring once. Sequenced sample: tumor tissue. Every receptor here comes from a female donor with papillary thyroid cancer or a benign thyroid nodule (not recorded which). Some clones in this sample may be carry-over from other donors' samples.

This clone was detected a few times. The chain carries TRBV6-2 or TRBV6-3 and TRBJ2-7; 7 nucleotides align to TRBD2. The CDR3 consists of 15 residues. Germline V gene lookup returns CDR1 MNHEY and CDR2 SVGEGT. J lost 4 bases, V lost 5 bases, and 11 bases had no gene match. Here the CDR3 DNA reads TGTGCCAGCAGTGATCGAGGGAGGGGATGGTACGAGCAGTACTTC. Its translation: CASSDRGRGWYEQYF.

In this sample, this clone turned up a few times. V gene TRBV6-1 combines with J gene TRBJ2-3; perhaps TRBD2 as D (7 bases). The length of the CDR3 is 15 residues. The ends were cut back, 3 bases at V and 5 bases at J, with 15 bases in the middle. Germline values: CDR1 MNHNS, CDR2 SASEGT. The CDR3 is CASSERGGPGDTQYF. The CDR3 DNA sequence: TGTGCCAGCAGTGAGAGGGGGGGGCCGGGAGATACGCAGTATTTT.

This clone was seen more than once but under ten times. The rearrangement joins TRBV4-2 to TRBJ1-2; 7 positions match TRBD1. CDR1 and CDR2 from the germline V gene are LGHNA and YNFKEQ. Unmatched junction bases numbered 3, after V lost 4 bases and J lost 4 bases. The CDR3 has 13 amino acids. The CDR3 loop is CASSLGQLYGYTF. The DNA of the CDR3 is TGTGCCAGCAGCCTGGGACAGCTCTATGGCTACACCTTC.

This chain uses TRBV6-1 with TRBJ2-1; tentatively, D is TRBD2 (5 bases). The V gene lost 6 bases and the J gene lost 5 bases, with 17 bases spanning the gap. The CDR3 runs 15 residues. The germline V gene encodes CDR1 MNHNS and CDR2 SASEGT. The CDR3 DNA follows: TGTGCCAGCAGCCAGGTCAGAGGGCTCCACAATGAGCAGTTCTTC. Translating it yields CASSQVRGLHNEQFF.

In this sample, this clone is large. The chain uses TRBV12-3 or TRBV12-4 and TRBJ1-5, with 7 bases that match TRBD1. The CDR3 sequence is 16 residues long. Trimming cost V 2 bases and J 4 bases; bases outside gene matches: 8. CDR3 nucleotide sequence: TGTGCCAGCAGTTTACGGACAGGATCGGGTAATCAGCCCCAGCATTTT. It specifies CASSLRTGSGNQPQHF.

This clone was seen more than once but under ten times. V is TRBV19 and J is TRBJ1-2; no firm D call. V was pared by 5 bases and J by 2 bases, with 12 bases between. Germline loops: CDR1 LNHDA, CDR2 SQIVND (reference sequence). CDR3 length: 14 amino acids. CDR3 nucleotides: TGTGCCAGTAGTGAGGGAACCGGCAACTATGGCTACACCTTC. Its translation is CASSEGTGNYGYTF. The full variable domain, with the rest looked up from reference TRBV19 and TRBJ1-2, is DGGITQSPKYLFRKEGQNVTLSCEQNLNHDAMYWYRQDPGQGLRLIYYSQIVNDFQKGDIAEGYSVSREKKESFPLTVTSAQKNPTAFYLCASSEGTGNYGYTFGSGTRLTVV.

The chain joins TRBV28 to TRBJ1-2, with 7 nucleotides matching TRBD1. The CDR3 consists of 14 residues. V was pared by 5 bases and J by 8 bases, with 11 bases of the junction left unmatched. The germline V gene encodes CDR1 MDHEN and CDR2 SYDVKM. CDR3 loop: CASSPSGGGKGYTF. The DNA for the CDR3 is TGTGCCAGCAGTCCCTCGGGAGGGGGCAAGGGCTACACCTTC.

V gene TRBV4-1 combines with J gene TRBJ2-1; 7 bases agree with TRBD2. The CDR3 consists of 16 residues. The V gene end was trimmed by 1 base and the J gene end by 0 bases; junction bases not matched to a gene: 3. Germline-derived CDR1 and CDR2 are MGHRA and YSYEKL. As DNA, the CDR3 is TGCGCCAGCAGCCAAGGCGGGGGTGGCTCCTACAATGAGCAGTTCTTC. Translating gives CASSQGGGGSYNEQFF.

The J gene is TRBJ1-2, the V gene TRBV24-1; 9 nucleotides line up with TRBD1. There are 14 residues in the CDR3. The J segment lost 7 bases and the V segment lost 3 bases, leaving 5 bases of the junction unmatched. Germline V gives CDR1 KGHDR, CDR2 SFDVKD. The CDR3 here is CATSDRTGGFGYTF. CDR3 sequence (DNA): TGTGCCACCAGTGATAGAACAGGGGGCTTTGGCTACACCTTC.

The chain carries TRBV11-3 and TRBJ2-2; possibly TRBD1 for D (6 bases). The CDR3 extends over 14 amino acids. Trimming took off 4 bases at V and 0 bases at J, with 6 bases between the two ends. Germline CDR1 SGHNT, CDR2 YENEEA. CDR3 nucleotides: TGTGCCAGCAGCTGGGACACGAACACCGGGGAGCTGTTTTTT. Translated, it gives CASSWDTNTGELFF.

CDR3 bases: TGTGCCAGCAGTTTCAGACAGGGGAGGGGAAATCAGCCCCAGCATTTT. This gives the protein CASSFRQGRGNQPQHF. The chain recombines TRBV28 with TRBJ1-5; TRBD1 matches 8 bases. The CDR3 contains 16 residues. The germline V gene encodes CDR1 MDHEN and CDR2 SYDVKM. V was clipped by 3 bases and J by 4 bases; unmatched bases: 8.

This clone was observed a few times. The chain employs TRBV6-1 and TRBJ2-2, with 7 bases lining up with TRBD1. Germline loops: CDR1 MNHNS, CDR2 SASEGT. Trimming cost V 9 bases and J 3 bases; bases outside gene matches: 13. CDR3 length: 16 residues. CDR3 loop: CASSKRTGPDTGELFF. The CDR3 nucleotides are TGTGCCAGTAGTAAAAGGACAGGCCCCGACACCGGGGAGCTGTTTTTT.

By proportion, this clone is medium-sized (0.01 to 0.1%). V and J are TRBV5-5 and TRBJ2-5, with D possibly matching TRBD2 (6 bases). Germline V lookup: CDR1 SGHKS, CDR2 YYEKEE (reference sequence). CDR3 length: 16 residues. Trimming removed 0 bases at V and 1 base at J, with 13 bases between. In DNA, the CDR3 is TGTGCCAGCAGCTTGGCCGCTAGCGTAGGCCAAGAGACCCAGTACTTC. It yields the protein CASSLAASVGQETQYF.

The rearrangement links TRBV6-2 or TRBV6-3 to TRBJ1-2; a weak D match, TRBD1 (5 bases). The CDR3 totals 14 residues. From germline, CDR1 is MNHEY and CDR2 SVGEGT. V lost 4 bases and J lost 0, with 9 bases in between. Written as DNA, the CDR3 is TGTGCCAGCAGTTCACAGGTAGCTAACTATGGCTACACCTTC. It specifies CASSSQVANYGYTF.

The chain has TRBV15 and TRBJ1-3; no clear D. This CDR3 comprises 16 residues. The V and J ends lost 2 bases and 4 bases respectively, with 15 bases between them. The germline CDR1 and CDR2 sequences are LNHNV and YYDKDF (reference sequence). CDR3 nucleotide sequence: TGTGCCACCAGCAGATCATACCAACTTCAGGGAAACACCATATATTTT. As protein: CATSRSYQLQGNTIYF.

V gene TRBV19 combines with J gene TRBJ1-5; no clear D gene. Deletions cut 1 base from V and 7 bases from J, with 8 bases between. Germline-derived CDR1 and CDR2 are LNHDA and SQIVND (reference sequence). The CDR3 is 13 amino acids. The CDR3 coding sequence is TGTGCCAGTAGTATAGTTCCTGGACAGCCCCAGCATTTT. Protein product: CASSIVPGQPQHF.

The rearrangement joins TRBV6-1 to TRBJ1-3; TRBD1 might be the D (5 bases). Per germline, CDR1 MNHNS and CDR2 SASEGT. V was clipped by 6 bases and J by 3 bases, with 15 bases between them. The CDR3 covers 15 residues. The CDR3 loop reads CASSLSRGNGNTIYF. Written as DNA, the CDR3 is TGTGCCAGCAGCCTCTCTAGGGGTAATGGAAACACCATATATTTT.

This clone was observed once. A much larger clone is a single base away; this may be a read error. The rearrangement joins TRBV9 to TRBJ1-6; TRBD1 might be the D (6 bases). Trimming stripped 3 bases from V and 11 bases from J, with 21 bases between. CDR1 is SGDLS and CDR2 is YYNGEE in the germline V gene. This CDR3 has 16 amino acids. This CDR3 is CASSEGSGVAGPPLHF. CDR3 nucleotide sequence: TGTGCCAGCAGCGAGGGTTCAGGGGTCGCGGGTCCACCCCTCCACTTT.

DNA of the CDR3: TGTGCCAGCAGTGAAGGGAGGGATCAAGAGACCCAGTACTTC. It encodes CASSEGRDQETQYF. This chain joins TRBV6-1 and TRBJ2-5; TRBD2 is a possible D gene (6 bases). CDR1 is MNHNS, CDR2 SASEGT, per germline. The CDR3 spans 14 residues. Trimming took off 1 base at V and 2 bases at J, with 8 bases between the two ends.

This chain uses TRBV18 with TRBJ1-5, with D possibly TRBD1 on 6 matching bases. Trimming took off 4 bases at V and 8 bases at J, with 12 bases between the two ends. Germline V CDR1 and CDR2: KGHSH, LQKENI. This CDR3 contains 13 residues. CDR3 DNA sequence: TGTGCCAGCTCACGACAGGCCCTTGAGCCCCAGCATTTT. This codes for CASSRQALEPQHF.

This clone occurred a few times. V gene TRBV7-3 combines with J gene TRBJ2-3, with D possibly TRBD1 on 5 matching bases. The CDR3 is 15 residues long. The ends were cut back, 8 bases at V and 4 bases at J, with 19 bases in the middle. Germline V gene sequence: CDR1 SGHTA, CDR2 FQGTGA. In DNA, the CDR3 is TGTGCCAGCTCCGTGGCAGGGTCGGTATCAGATACGCAGTATTTT. The encoded protein is CASSVAGSVSDTQYF. Filled out from reference TRBV7-3 and TRBJ2-3, the complete variable domain reads GAGVSQTPSNKVTEKGKYVELRCDPISGHTALYWYRQSLGQGPEFLIYFQGTGAADDSGLPNDRFFAVRPEGSVSTLKIQRTERGDSAVYLCASSVAGSVSDTQYFGPGTRLTVL.

This clone was seen a few times. Compared with germline, one end of the junction differs, possibly owing to a read error. The rearrangement uses TRBV6-1 and TRBJ2-1, with a tentative D call TRBD1 (6 bases). The CDR3 runs to 15 residues. Germline-derived CDR1 and CDR2 are MNHNS and SASEGT. The CDR3 nucleotides read TGTGCCAGCAGTGAAGATCCGGACAGCTACAATGAGCATTTCTTC. Translation gives CASSEDPDSYNEHFF.

Only a few counts were recorded for this clone. Given a much more abundant clone one base away, this may be a read error. V and J are TRBV6-6 and TRBJ1-2; maybe TRBD1 (6 bases). V was trimmed by 0 bases and J by 7 bases, leaving 18 bases between them. In germline, CDR1 is MNHNY, CDR2 SVGAGI (reference sequence). CDR3 length: 16 residues. As DNA, the CDR3 is TGTGCCAGCAGTTACTCCGACGCCCCAGGGGACTGTGGCTACACCTTC. Its protein is CASSYSDAPGDCGYTF.

V gene TRBV12-3 or TRBV12-4 combines with J gene TRBJ1-2; D not resolved. The CDR3 consists of 13 residues. The germline V and J ends were trimmed by 2 bases and 6 bases, with 10 bases remaining between them. In nucleotides, the CDR3 is TGTGCCAGCAGTTTAAAGAGATTCAATGGCTACACCTTC. This sequence encodes CASSLKRFNGYTF.

There are a few counts of this clone. The chain is built from TRBV5-1 and TRBJ2-1, with TRBD1 as a possible D gene (6 bases). The CDR3 has 14 amino acids. Trimming took 1 base from V and 8 from J, leaving 13 bases between them. Per germline, CDR1 SGHRS and CDR2 YFSETQ. DNA for the CDR3: TGCGCCAGCAGCTTGACCATTACAGGGCATGAGCAGTTCTTC. Translation: CASSLTITGHEQFF.

There are many counts of this clone. The CDR3 DNA follows: TGTGCCAGCAGCCTTGCCGGGGGGCGCGAGCAGTACTTC. This sequence encodes CASSLAGGREQYF. This chain joins TRBV7-9 and TRBJ2-7, with D perhaps matching TRBD2 (7 bases). V was trimmed by 5 bases and J by 6 bases, leaving 14 bases between them. The germline gives CDR1 SEHNR, CDR2 FQNEAQ (reference sequence). The CDR3 is made up of 13 amino acids. Complete variable domain (other parts from reference TRBV7-9 and TRBJ2-7): DTGVSQNPRHKITKRGQNVTFRCDPISEHNRLYWYRQTLGQGPEFLTYFQNEAQLEKSRLLSDRFSAERPKGSFSTLEIQRTEQGDSAMYLCASSLAGGREQYFGPGTRLTVT.

This sequence joins TRBV7-3 and TRBJ2-7, with 8 bases aligning to TRBD1. Germline CDR1 reads SGHTA; CDR2 reads FQGTGA. CDR3 length: 13 amino acids. Trimming took 5 bases from V and 9 from J; bases not matched to a gene: 9. CDR3 in DNA: TGTGCCAGCAGCCCGATTCAGGGGGCCGGGCAGTACTTC. This translates into CASSPIQGAGQYF.

This clone was recorded once. The chain couples TRBV30 to TRBJ1-2; D might be TRBD1 (5 bases). The CDR3 is 15 amino acids. The V and J ends lost 2 bases and 0 bases respectively, with 13 bases between them. CDR1 is GTSNPN and CDR2 is SVGIG in the germline V gene (reference sequence). For the CDR3, the DNA is TGTGCCTGGAGTCACCCGGGGGGGGCTAACTATGGCTACACCTTC. Translated, it gives CAWSHPGGANYGYTF.